This T cell receptor beta chain originates from a study of CD8 T cells in ankylosing spondylitis. Study-level results: Reportedly, matched ankylosing spondylitis synovial fluid was significantly enriched for disease-linked clones. In reactive arthritis synovial fluid and blood, some motif variants had been reported before. Seemingly characteristic of ankylosing spondylitis blood was a TCR beta motif consisting of roughly 8 highly homologous variants.

Quantitative 5'-RACE with molecular barcodes was used to make the TCR beta libraries. TCRdb fed the 5' RACE reads into MiXCR, producing one record per CDR3 protein. Of a few hundred thousand distinct CDR3 sequences listed, 20% are singletons. CDR3 length: 15 residues. Between the trimmed V and J ends, which lost 0 bases and 7 bases, there was a span of 13 bases. Germline CDR1 MNHEY, CDR2 SVGAGI. This clonotype was observed a few times. What it binds is not known. The sequenced material came from blood, either unsorted or a sorted T cell fraction (not recorded which). The genes are TRBV6-5 and TRBJ1-5; a weak D match, TRBD1 (5 bases). This sequence originates from a female donor with ankylosing spondylitis or in good health (not recorded which). The CDR3 sequence is CASSYSGRNRQPQHF. In nucleotides, the CDR3 is TGTGCCAGCAGTTACTCGGGACGAAATCGACAGCCCCAGCATTTT.